One sample yielded the 3 T cell receptor beta chains listed below, sequenced in a study of OX40 agonist ivuxolimab in advanced cancers. Produced via immunoSEQ multiplex PCR; TCRdb's table is partial and in-frame only. The sample comprises 65,000 to 100,000 clones, more than 85% of which are singletons, and around 7% rests with the top ten. The material was CD4+ or CD8+ T cells sorted from blood, obtained in a trial of the OX40 agonist ivuxolimab. The origin of the receptors is an adult with an advanced solid tumor such as melanoma, head and neck, liver or kidney cancer.

This clone was seen once. This chain links TRBV4-1 with TRBJ1-5, with D possibly TRBD1 on 6 matching bases. Germline CDR1 is MGHRA and CDR2 is YSYEKL. CDR3 length: 16 residues. The germline V and J ends were trimmed by 0 bases and 4 bases, with 13 bases remaining between them. This chain's CDR3 is CASSQDPAGANQPQHF. CDR3 coding DNA: TGCGCCAGCAGCCAAGATCCGGCGGGGGCAAATCAGCCCCAGCATTTT.

This chain links TRBV6-5 with TRBJ1-3; TRBD1 might be the D (5 bases). Trimming shortened V by 4 bases and J by 8 bases, and 9 bases separated the two germline ends. CDR3 length: 12 residues. Germline V gives CDR1 MNHEY, CDR2 SVGAGI. CDR3: CASSSQGHTIYF. The CDR3 DNA follows: TGTGCCAGCAGTTCGCAGGGACACACCATATATTTT.

The chain recombines TRBV11-2 with TRBJ2-7; 9 bases are shared with TRBD2. J gave up 7 bases and V 4 bases, and 8 bases lay outside the gene matches. Per the germline V gene, CDR1 is SGHAT and CDR2 is FQNNGV. The length of the CDR3 is 14 residues. CDR3 sequence: CASSSLSGRGEQYF. The CDR3 nucleotides read TGTGCCAGCAGCTCCCTTAGCGGGAGAGGGGAGCAGTACTTC.